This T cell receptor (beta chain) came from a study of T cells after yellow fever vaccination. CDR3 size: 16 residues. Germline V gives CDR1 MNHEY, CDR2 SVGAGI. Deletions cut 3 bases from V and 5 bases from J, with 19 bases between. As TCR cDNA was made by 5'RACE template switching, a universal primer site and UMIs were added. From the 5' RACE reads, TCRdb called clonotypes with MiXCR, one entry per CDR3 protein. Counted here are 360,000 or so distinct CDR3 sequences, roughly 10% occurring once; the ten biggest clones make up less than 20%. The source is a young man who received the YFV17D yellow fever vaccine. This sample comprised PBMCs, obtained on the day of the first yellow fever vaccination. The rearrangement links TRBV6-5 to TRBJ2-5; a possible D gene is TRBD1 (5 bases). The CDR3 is CASSYWVGRAGETQYF. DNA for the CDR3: TGTGCCAGCAGTTATTGGGTGGGCAGGGCAGGGGAGACCCAGTACTTC.